The present T cell receptor beta chain was sequenced within a study of shared clonotypes between healthy human individuals. Note on this clone: What it binds is not known.

Findings and caveats of the study: Relative to memory subsets, naive subsets generally showed larger estimated richness. In contrast to clonotypes shared by all four donors, non-shared clonotypes had lower generation probabilities.

Genomic DNA of every subset was divided equally among multiple immunoSEQ plates. Only in-frame clones appear in the TCRdb table, and some are missing; sequencing was by immunoSEQ multiplex PCR. The sample carries a few million clones, 85% to 95% recorded once. With 4 bases removed from V and 2 bases from J, the gap between germline ends came to 12 bases. CDR1 is SGHRS and CDR2 is YFSETQ in the germline V gene. This CDR3 has 14 amino acids. Material: naive CD4+ T cells from PBMCs. Stated subset: CD45RA+ positively selected. The V call is TRBV5-1, the J call TRBJ2-5; possibly TRBD2 for D (5 bases). This receptor was obtained from a man aged 18 to 35 in good health. Some clones in this sample may be carry-over from other donors' samples. DNA of the CDR3: TGCGCCAGCAGCCATTTACCGGGACAAGAGACCCAGTACTTC. Translated, it gives CASSHLPGQETQYF.